Described below is a single TCR beta chain sequence and its context. The antigen is undetermined. The source of the sample is a study of cytomegalovirus exposure and HLA in healthy donors. Study results and limitations: Indistinguishable V segments such as TRBV6-2 and TRBV6-3 were excluded. Earlier analysis yielded a pattern in which most TCR beta V segments were productive about 90% or about 30% of the time. Highly shared variants forming one cluster were likely a sequencing artifact.

V lost 0 bases, J lost 4 bases, and 9 bases lay in between. CDR1 and CDR2 from the germline V gene are SGDLS and YYNGEE. This CDR3 spans 14 amino acids. Donors in the study were healthy people who gave bone marrow. PCR used 60 Vbeta primers and 13 Jbeta primers. The data were produced by immunoSEQ multiplex PCR, yet TCRdb's version contains in-frame clones alone and is incomplete. The sample has about 140,000 clones, 80% seen once. V and J are TRBV9 and TRBJ2-3; D not certain. Sequencing was carried out using PBMCs. The sequence was obtained from a man aged 25 to 45 in good health and CMV-seronegative. CDR3 sequence reads: CASSVAVGADTQYF. As DNA, the CDR3 is TGTGCCAGCAGCGTAGCTGTCGGAGCAGATACGCAGTATTTT. Combining the CDR3 with reference TRBV9 and TRBJ2-3 gives the whole variable domain DSGVTQTPKHLITATGQRVTLRCSPRSGDLSVYWYQQSLDQGLQFLIQYYNGEERAKGNILERFSAQQFPDLHSELNLSSLELGDSALYFCASSVAVGADTQYFGPGTRLTVL.